This T cell receptor beta chain emerged from a study of blood T cells in healthy people across ages. Study-level results: Diversity figures derived from one million T cells were judged to underestimate the true value.

The germline V gene has CDR1 DFQATT and CDR2 SNEGSKA (reference sequence). The CDR3 extends over 13 amino acids. The ends were cut back, 3 bases at V and 11 bases at J, with 19 bases in the middle. This clonotype was counted between two and nine times. As yet, its antigen is unknown. For the second PCR, which ran for roughly 7 to 11 cycles, a sample-barcoded 5' primer and a J-beta primer mix were used. MiXCR, run by TCRdb on the 5' RACE reads, gives a single entry per CDR3 protein. The table has 700,000 to 950,000 distinct CDR3 sequences, 58% seen once. The sample comprised blood. The chain recombines TRBV20-1 with TRBJ2-5, with D possibly being TRBD2 (6 bases). This receptor was obtained from a man in his thirties or forties in good health. The CDR3 DNA reads TGCAGTGCTAGCGGGAGAGGGGCGTATGAGCAGTACTTC. Protein product: CSASGRGAYEQYF.